These 23 T cell receptor beta chains were all obtained from the same sample, sequenced in a study of T-cell reconstitution after alpha-beta-depleted transplantation in children. This sample's TCRbeta library carried unique molecular identifier barcodes. TCRdb redid the calling of the PCR reads with MiXCR, one entry per CDR3 protein. The data contain 240,000 or so distinct CDR3 sequences, around 12% of them singletons. The specimen was PBMCs from the stem cell graft donor, collected from the stem cell graft. The source of these receptors is a human donor who donated a stem cell graft to a child with acute lymphoblastic leukemia.

A remark on this clonotype: A much larger clone differs from this one at a single base, so this may be a read error. This sequence joins TRBV20-1 and TRBJ2-4; a weak D match, TRBD2 (5 bases). Germline assignment: CDR1 DFQATT and CDR2 SNEGSKA (reference sequence). This CDR3 contains 13 residues. This CDR3 is CSAGVIAKNIQCF. The CDR3 DNA reads as TGCAGTGCCGGGGTCATAGCCAAAAACATTCAGTGCTTC.

This clonotype was counted at least ten times. V and J are TRBV28 and TRBJ1-5, with TRBD1 matching 7 bases. This CDR3 contains 15 residues. Trimming removed 7 bases from V and 1 base from J; junction bases left unmatched: 7. CDR1 and CDR2 (germline): MDHEN, SYDVKM. The CDR3 nucleotides are TGTGCCAGCAAGGGGGCGGGGGCAAGCAATCAGCCCCAGCATTTT. This encodes CASKGAGASNQPQHF.

This chain connects TRBV6-5 to TRBJ1-1; D is unclear. This CDR3 contains 13 residues. In germline, CDR1 is MNHEY, CDR2 SVGAGI. Between the trimmed V and J ends, which lost 2 bases and 1 base, there was a span of 5 bases. The CDR3 DNA is TGTGCCAGCAGTTACAGCTGGAACACTGAAGCTTTCTTT. Translated: CASSYSWNTEAFF.

This clonotype has a count of ten or more. The gene calls are TRBV6-5 and TRBJ1-4; no firm D call. V was cut by 0 bases and J by 6 bases, with 2 bases left in between. The germline V gene encodes CDR1 MNHEY and CDR2 SVGAGI. The CDR3 contains 12 residues. CDR3 residues: CASSYSDEKLFF. The CDR3 nucleotides read TGTGCCAGCAGTTACTCAGATGAAAAACTGTTTTTT.

This clonotype has ten or more counts. V is TRBV21-1 and J is TRBJ1-4. TRBV21-1 is classified as a pseudogene. This CDR3 is built from 14 residues. CDR3: CASSKSNWGEKLFF. The CDR3 DNA follows: TGTGCCAGCAGCAAATCTAACTGGGGTGAAAAACTGTTTTTT.

This clonotype was detected only a few times. V is TRBV5-1 and J is TRBJ2-7; tentatively, D is TRBD1 or TRBD2 (5 bases each). CDR3 length: 13 residues. Trimming stripped 3 bases from V and 5 bases from J, with 12 bases between. Germline-derived CDR1 and CDR2 are SGHRS and YFSETQ. CDR3 sequence reads: CASSWDGNHEQYF. The CDR3 DNA reads as TGCGCCAGCAGCTGGGACGGGAACCACGAGCAGTACTTC.

This sequence joins TRBV20-1 and TRBJ2-5, with 9 bases identical to TRBD2. Germline CDR1 DFQATT, CDR2 SNEGSKA (reference sequence). Trimming cost V 0 bases and J 2 bases; bases outside gene matches: 25. The CDR3 is 22 residues long. This chain's CDR3 is CSARDYYGMAGTSWLRQETQYF. CDR3 DNA: TGCAGTGCTAGAGATTATTACGGGATGGCAGGGACTAGCTGGTTGAGGCAAGAGACCCAGTACTTC.

The rearrangement links TRBV10-2 to TRBJ2-1, with 11 bases matching TRBD1. The length of the CDR3 is 14 residues. Germline assignment: CDR1 WSHSY and CDR2 SAAADI. V trimming: 8 bases; J trimming: 4 bases; junction bases outside the gene matches: 4. The CDR3 here is CASSGQGAYNEQFF. CDR3 DNA: TGCGCCAGCTCCGGACAGGGGGCGTACAATGAGCAGTTCTTC.

The sample holds many counts of this clonotype. The rearrangement uses TRBV7-2 and TRBJ1-6; tentatively, D is TRBD1 (6 bases). The CDR3 runs to 14 residues. V was cut by 6 bases and J by 9 bases, with 15 bases left in between. Germline loops: CDR1 SGHTA, CDR2 FQGNSA. The CDR3 region has the DNA TGTGCCAGCAGTTTCCAGGGGCTACGTTCACCCCTCCACTTT. Translating it yields CASSFQGLRSPLHF.

This clonotype showed up many times. The chain carries TRBV20-1 and TRBJ2-7; the D gene is possibly TRBD1 (6 bases). Germline loops: CDR1 DFQATT, CDR2 SNEGSKA (reference sequence). The V and J ends lost 2 bases and 1 base respectively, with 12 bases between them. CDR3 size: 14 residues. CDR3 amino acids: CSARLQDRSYEQYF. The CDR3 coding sequence is TGCAGTGCTAGACTGCAGGACAGATCCTACGAGCAGTACTTC.

The chain recombines TRBV3-1 with TRBJ1-4, with 8 bases that match TRBD1. The ends lost 4 bases at V and 5 bases at J; junction bases unmatched: 9. The CDR3 runs to 16 residues. Germline V gene lookup returns CDR1 LGHDT and CDR2 YNNKEL (reference sequence). The CDR3 reads CASSPGQGDWNEKLFF. The CDR3 region has the DNA TGTGCCAGCAGCCCCGGACAGGGAGATTGGAATGAAAAACTGTTTTTT.

This clonotype was observed at least ten times. The V call is TRBV12-3 or TRBV12-4, the J call TRBJ2-7, with D uncertain. This CDR3 comprises 12 residues. The germline V and J ends were trimmed by 4 bases and 2 bases, with 6 bases remaining between them. In nucleotides, the CDR3 is TGTGCCAGCAGTTACGGTACCTACGAGCAGTACTTC. It is translated as CASSYGTYEQYF.

This clonotype came up many times. This chain links TRBV7-2 with TRBJ2-7, with 7 bases that match TRBD1. The germline V gene encodes CDR1 SGHTA and CDR2 FQGNSA. There are 16 residues in the CDR3. V was clipped by 4 bases and J by 2 bases; unmatched bases: 11. The CDR3 DNA reads TGTGCCAGCAGCTCGAACACCGGGACAGTCACCTACGAGCAGTACTTC. It codes for CASSSNTGTVTYEQYF.

This clonotype has at least ten counts. The chain carries TRBV12-3 or TRBV12-4 and TRBJ2-7; 11 bases map to TRBD2. The CDR3 length is 20 residues. J lost 0 bases, V lost 1 base, and 14 bases had no gene match. CDR3 protein: CASSLEVTSGGEIHSYEQYF. The DNA of the CDR3 is TGTGCCAGCAGTTTAGAAGTTACTAGCGGGGGTGAGATCCACTCCTACGAGCAGTACTTC.

This clonotype has ten or more counts. The rearrangement links TRBV10-3 to TRBJ2-2; possibly TRBD1 for D (6 bases). Germline lookup yields CDR1 ENHRY and CDR2 SYGVKD. The germline V and J ends were trimmed by 2 bases and 8 bases, with 18 bases remaining between them. The CDR3 totals 16 residues. The CDR3 region is CAISEPRDTNRGELFF. Here the CDR3 DNA reads TGTGCCATCAGTGAGCCCAGGGACACCAATAGAGGGGAGCTGTTTTTT.

This clonotype has a single count. This sequence joins TRBV5-6 and TRBJ2-7, with 9 bases aligning to TRBD2. The ends lost 7 bases at V and 2 bases at J; junction bases unmatched: 7. The germline CDR1 and CDR2 sequences are SGHDT and YYEEEE. The CDR3 runs to 14 residues. CDR3 sequence (DNA): TGTGCCAGCGGCCCGGGACTAGCAGCCTACGAGCAGTACTTC. Its protein is CASGPGLAAYEQYF.

The table lists this clonotype with many counts. The chain uses TRBV6-1 and TRBJ2-6, with 12 bases lining up with TRBD1. Germline V lookup: CDR1 MNHNS, CDR2 SASEGT. The CDR3 has 18 amino acids. V lost 7 bases and J lost 2; bases outside the gene matches: 9. CDR3 residues: CASTRGDRGRAGANVLTF. CDR3 coding DNA: TGTGCCAGCACTAGGGGGGACAGGGGGCGCGCTGGGGCCAACGTCCTGACTTTC.

This clonotype was counted at least ten times. V is TRBV28 and J is TRBJ2-6; D ambiguous. V lost 4 bases, J lost 13 bases, and 20 bases lay in between. CDR1 and CDR2 (germline): MDHEN, SYDVKM. The CDR3 length is 15 residues. The DNA of the CDR3 is TGTGCCAGCAGTTCCTCCGGGTCCCACCTGAATGTCCTGACTTTC. It translates to CASSSSGSHLNVLTF.

This clonotype appeared many times. This sequence joins TRBV5-6 and TRBJ1-1; D possibly corresponds to TRBD1 (5 bases). This CDR3 comprises 13 residues. The germline V gene encodes CDR1 SGHDT and CDR2 YYEEEE. The V end lost 2 bases, the J end lost 4 bases, and 9 bases lay between the germline ends. The CDR3 nucleotides are TGTGCCAGCAGCTTAGGCGGGGGCACTGAAGCTTTCTTT. It translates to CASSLGGGTEAFF.

This clonotype was detected many times. The chain carries TRBV15 and TRBJ2-7; no firm D call. The V end was cut by 1 base, the J end by 0 bases, with 7 bases between. The CDR3 is made up of 14 amino acids. Germline CDR1 LNHNV, CDR2 YYDKDF (reference sequence). Here the CDR3 reads CATSRVHTSYEQYF. CDR3 nucleotide sequence: TGTGCCACCAGCAGAGTTCACACCTCCTACGAGCAGTACTTC.

This clonotype was counted ten times or more. The chain carries TRBV18 and TRBJ1-3, with a tentative D call TRBD1 (5 bases). V gave up 6 bases and J gave up 0 bases, with 15 bases separating them. Germline CDR1 KGHSH, CDR2 LQKENI. CDR3 length: 16 residues. CDR3 nucleotides: TGTGCCAGCTCCCTCACAGAGGGACGCTCTGGAAACACCATATATTTT. It codes for CASSLTEGRSGNTIYF.

Ten or more counts support this clonotype. J is TRBJ1-1 and V is TRBV10-1; D is uncertain. CDR3 length: 14 amino acids. Trimming pared 5 bases from V and 1 base from J, leaving 11 bases between. CDR1 and CDR2 from the germline V gene are WNHNN and SYGVQD (reference sequence). CDR3 sequence reads: CASSPSGRNTEAFF. In DNA, the CDR3 is TGCGCCAGCAGTCCGTCCGGGAGGAACACTGAAGCTTTCTTT.

This clonotype was picked up many times. The J gene is TRBJ2-3, the V gene TRBV7-6; 12 nucleotides line up with TRBD2. The germline V gene has CDR1 SGHVS and CDR2 FNYEAQ. CDR3 length: 16 amino acids. V trimming: 5 bases; J trimming: 7 bases; junction bases outside the gene matches: 10. CDR3 protein: CASSPSSSGRANTQYF. The CDR3 nucleotides read TGTGCCAGCAGCCCCTCATCTAGCGGGAGGGCAAATACGCAGTATTTT. Together with reference TRBV7-6 and TRBJ2-3, the CDR3 gives the full variable domain: GAGVSQSPRYKVTKRGQDVALRCDPISGHVSLYWYRQALGQGPEFLTYFNYEAQQDKSGLPNDRFSAERPEGSISTLTIQRTEQRDSAMYRCASSPSSSGRANTQYFGPGTRLTVL.